The present entry profiles one T cell receptor beta chain with its context. Its cognate antigen is unknown. These data are taken from a study of human T cells and chemical hapten exposure. Findings and caveats of the study: High-frequency TCRs, those above 1 in 1000, stayed the same after DPC sensitization. Because all patients had alopecia, their immune responses might differ from healthy ones.

The CDR3 sequence is 16 residues long. Germline CDR1 and CDR2: LGHNA and YNFKEQ. V gave up 0 bases and J gave up 3 bases; unmatched junction bases: 5. Described time point: pre-sensitization, week 0. Treatment in this sample: therapeutic diphenylcyclopropenone sensitization with weekly scalp DPC. The donor pool consisted of alopecia patients aged 18 to 70 years, considered suitable for DPC. TCRdb recomputed calls from the RACE reads with MiXCR, one row per CDR3 protein. The sample contains 270,000 or so distinct CDR3 sequences, roughly 7.7% of which appear only once. The sequences come from whole blood, collected in connection with sensitization to the hapten diphenylcyclopropenone (DPC). This chain connects TRBV4-2 to TRBJ1-5; TRBD1 matches at 7 bases. This receptor was identified in a man aged 18 to 35 with alopecia areata. Some clones in this sample may be carry-over from other donors' samples. The CDR3 sequence is CASSQEGGQDNQPQHF. CDR3 nucleotides: TGTGCCAGCAGCCAAGAGGGAGGACAGGACAATCAGCCCCAGCATTTT.